The 27 T cell receptor beta chains reported below all come from one sample, sequenced in a study of blood T cell repertoires in COVID-19. Data came from immunoSEQ multiplex PCR; TCRdb stores just in-frame clones and leaves some out. The data hold about 300,000 clones, with roughly 86% observed a single time. Sequencing was performed on peripheral blood. These receptors were taken from a man between 65 and 80 years old with acute or convalescent COVID-19.

The chain couples TRBV6-5 to TRBJ2-7; 7 positions agree with TRBD1. The CDR3 covers 14 residues. The V segment lost 5 bases and the J segment 6 bases; nucleotides outside the gene matches: 10. The germline CDR1 and CDR2 sequences are MNHEY and SVGAGI. The CDR3 protein is CASSPDRVAAEQYF. CDR3 in DNA: TGTGCCAGCAGTCCCGACAGGGTGGCGGCCGAGCAGTACTTC.

This rearrangement joins TRBV4-1 to TRBJ1-1; D is unresolved. The CDR3 runs 14 residues. V lost 1 base and J 0 bases, leaving 6 bases between the germline ends. The V gene's germline CDR1 is MGHRA and CDR2 YSYEKL. The DNA for the CDR3 is TGCGCCAGCAGCCAAGGCGTCTTGAACACTGAAGCTTTCTTT. It yields the protein CASSQGVLNTEAFF.

This clone was observed a few times. The V and J genes are TRBV7-8 and TRBJ1-1; D is possibly TRBD1 (6 bases). The germline CDR1 and CDR2 sequences are SGHVS and FQNEAQ. V gave up 5 bases and J gave up 2 bases, with 15 bases separating them. The CDR3 has 15 amino acids. CDR3 nucleotides: TGTGCCAGCAGCCTCCTATGGACAGCTAACACTGAAGCTTTCTTT. This sequence encodes CASSLLWTANTEAFF.

The chain couples TRBV6-1 to TRBJ1-1, with 7 bases fitting TRBD1. The CDR3 runs 15 residues. The junction had 5 bases not matched to a gene; V was cut back by 0 bases and J by 4 bases. Germline CDR1 is MNHNS and CDR2 is SASEGT. The CDR3 sequence is CASSEAVQGPTEAFF. For the CDR3, the DNA is TGTGCCAGCAGTGAAGCGGTACAGGGGCCCACTGAAGCTTTCTTT.

This sequence joins TRBV9 and TRBJ2-1; 7 bases match TRBD2. After removal of 6 bases from V and 8 bases from J, the junction contained 26 bases not matched to a gene. Germline V gene sequence: CDR1 SGDLS, CDR2 YYNGEE. The CDR3 is 19 amino acids. The chain's CDR3 is CASITSDAGERNSLDEQFF. The CDR3 DNA sequence: TGTGCCAGCATCACAAGCGACGCGGGAGAGCGCAATTCCTTAGATGAGCAGTTCTTC.

V gene TRBV27 combines with J gene TRBJ2-1; D may be TRBD1 (6 bases). The V end lost 5 bases, the J end lost 3 bases, and 11 bases lay between the germline ends. The CDR3 consists of 14 residues. Germline-derived CDR1 and CDR2 are MNHEY and SMNVEV (reference sequence). CDR3 nucleotides: TGTGCCAGCAGTCGCCCAGGGGACTACAATGAGCAGTTCTTC. Protein: CASSRPGDYNEQFF.

V usage is TRBV5-1 and J usage is TRBJ1-1, with 9 positions matching TRBD1. The V gene's germline CDR1 is SGHRS and CDR2 YFSETQ. This CDR3 has 18 amino acids. The J segment lost 3 bases and the V segment lost 4 bases, leaving 16 bases of the junction unmatched. The CDR3 coding sequence is TGCGCCAGCAGCCGAACCGGGACAGGGAAGACAGTGGACACTGAAGCTTTCTTT. The encoded protein is CASSRTGTGKTVDTEAFF.

The V call is TRBV5-4, the J call TRBJ2-4; possible D gene TRBD2, 6 bases. Germline CDR1 is SGHNT and CDR2 is YYREEE (reference sequence). The CDR3 contains 14 residues. With 1 base removed from V and 3 bases from J, the gap between germline ends came to 8 bases. DNA of the CDR3: TGTGCCAGCAGCTTGAGGGGAGGCAAAAACATTCAGTACTTC. This sequence encodes CASSLRGGKNIQYF.

This chain joins TRBV19 and TRBJ2-1; 11 bases map to TRBD2. Germline lookup yields CDR1 LNHDA and CDR2 SQIVND (reference sequence). The V gene end was trimmed by 7 bases and the J gene end by 3 bases; junction bases not matched to a gene: 8. The CDR3 has 16 residues. The chain's CDR3 is CASTRLAGLNYNEQFF. The CDR3 nucleotides are TGTGCCAGTACAAGACTAGCGGGACTTAACTACAATGAGCAGTTCTTC.

The chain combines TRBV6-1 with TRBJ2-3; the D gene is possibly TRBD2 (6 bases). V dropped 4 bases and J dropped 1 base, with 18 bases sitting between them. CDR1 and CDR2 from the germline V gene are MNHNS and SASEGT. This CDR3 has 17 residues. The CDR3 region is CASSAGYPGGGTDTQYF. CDR3 coding DNA: TGTGCCAGCAGTGCAGGGTATCCAGGAGGGGGCACAGATACGCAGTATTTT.

V usage is TRBV5-4 and J usage is TRBJ2-1; 9 nucleotides line up with TRBD1. With V trimmed by 3 bases and J by 4 bases, 5 bases remained unmatched. Germline assignment: CDR1 SGHNT and CDR2 YYREEE (reference sequence). The CDR3 consists of 15 residues. CDR3 nucleotide sequence: TGTGCCAGCAGCTCGGGGACAGGGCGGTACAATGAGCAGTTCTTC. Translated: CASSSGTGRYNEQFF.

J is TRBJ1-2 and V is TRBV7-2, with 7 bases that match TRBD1. V lost 1 base, J lost 7 bases, and 9 bases stayed unmatched. Germline V CDR1 and CDR2: SGHTA, FQGNSA. The CDR3 runs to 15 residues. CDR3 nucleotides: TGTGCCAGCAGCTTAGTAGGGCAGGGGGTTAGTGGCTACACCTTC. Residues: CASSLVGQGVSGYTF. The complete variable domain, with remaining parts taken from reference TRBV7-2 and TRBJ1-2, reads GAGVSQSPSNKVTEKGKDVELRCDPISGHTALYWYRQSLGQGLEFLIYFQGNSAPDKSGLPSDRFSAERTGGSVSTLTIQRTQQEDSAVYLCASSLVGQGVSGYTFGSGTRLTVV.

The rearrangement links TRBV4-3 to TRBJ2-3; 13 bases match TRBD2. The CDR3 covers 19 residues. After removal of 1 base from V and 4 bases from J, the junction contained 11 bases not matched to a gene. Per the germline V gene, CDR1 is LGHNA and CDR2 is YSLEER. CDR3 loop: CASSQVHLTSGRVPDTQYF. The CDR3 coding sequence is TGCGCCAGCAGCCAAGTTCACCTAACTAGCGGGAGGGTGCCAGATACGCAGTATTTT.

J is TRBJ1-5 and V is TRBV7-2; D possibly corresponds to TRBD1 (5 bases). The CDR3 runs 14 residues. Trimming pared 0 bases from V and 2 bases from J, leaving 5 bases between. CDR1 is SGHTA, CDR2 FQGNSA, per germline. Here the CDR3 DNA reads TGTGCCAGCAGCTTAGCACAGGGCAATCAGCCCCAGCATTTT. It translates to CASSLAQGNQPQHF.

The rearrangement links TRBV3-1 (or the pseudogene TRBV3-2) to TRBJ1-1, with D possibly matching TRBD1 (6 bases). This CDR3 comprises 14 residues. The germline gives CDR1 LGHDT, CDR2 YNNKEL (reference sequence). Trimming removed 8 bases from V and 1 base from J, with 14 bases in between. CDR3 coding DNA: TGTGCCAGCTCGCCTACAGGGCGGAACACTGAAGCTTTCTTT. This translates into CASSPTGRNTEAFF.

This sequence joins TRBV6-6 and TRBJ1-2; 9 positions agree with TRBD1. CDR1 MNHNY and CDR2 SVGAGI come from the germline V gene (reference sequence). The junction had 7 bases not matched to a gene; V was cut back by 7 bases and J by 7 bases. This CDR3 has 13 residues. The CDR3 nucleotides are TGTGCCAGCAATATCGGGACAGGGTTTGGCTACACCTTC. It is translated as CASNIGTGFGYTF.

The chain employs TRBV30 and TRBJ1-1; D gene ambiguous. Germline V gives CDR1 GTSNPN, CDR2 SVGIG (reference sequence). This CDR3 is built from 14 residues. V dropped 3 bases and J dropped 4 bases, with 15 bases sitting between them. The CDR3 DNA reads TGTGCCTGGAGGTTCGGGGTTTACGGCACTGAAGCTTTCTTT. This sequence encodes CAWRFGVYGTEAFF. The full variable domain, rest sourced from reference TRBV30 and TRBJ1-1, is SQTIHQWPATLVQPVGSPLSLECTVEGTSNPNLYWYRQAAGRGLQLLFYSVGIGQISSEVPQNLSASRPQDRQFILSSKKLLLSDSGFYLCAWRFGVYGTEAFFGQGTRLTVV.

CDR3: CAISEWGTGYDEQFF. CDR3 DNA: TGTGCCATCAGTGAGTGGGGGACAGGGTACGATGAGCAGTTCTTC. V usage is TRBV10-3 and J usage is TRBJ2-1; 9 nucleotides line up with TRBD1. V lost 1 base to trimming and J lost 8 bases; unmatched junction nucleotides: 6. The CDR3 is 15 amino acids. From germline, CDR1 is ENHRY and CDR2 SYGVKD.

The count of this clone is one. The chain joins TRBV7-2 to TRBJ2-3; 7 bases fit TRBD2. J was trimmed by 2 bases and V by 1 base; bases with no gene match: 9. The CDR3 has 17 amino acids. CDR1 SGHTA and CDR2 FQGNSA come from the germline V gene. CDR3 in DNA: TGTGCCAGCAGCTTAGGCCGCGGGGGAGAAAACACAGATACGCAGTATTTT. Translated: CASSLGRGGENTDTQYF.

This sequence joins TRBV18 and TRBJ2-7; TRBD1 aligns across 9 bases. The V gene's germline CDR1 is KGHSH and CDR2 LQKENI. CDR3 size: 16 residues. The V gene end was trimmed by 3 bases and the J gene end by 4 bases; junction bases not matched to a gene: 10. Here the CDR3 reads CASSPNFSGQGYEQYF. The CDR3 DNA reads as TGTGCCAGCTCACCGAATTTTAGCGGACAGGGGTACGAGCAGTACTTC.

The rearrangement uses TRBV5-1 and TRBJ2-1; perhaps TRBD1 as D (5 bases). Trimming stripped 0 bases from V and 6 bases from J, with 7 bases between. The CDR3 is 13 residues long. From germline, CDR1 is SGHRS and CDR2 YFSETQ. The CDR3 coding sequence is TGCGCCAGCAGCTTGGGACAGACCAATGAGCAGTTCTTC. This translates into CASSLGQTNEQFF.

In DNA form, the CDR3 reads TGTGCCAGCAGTAGGGACAGTACCTACGAGCAGTACTTC. Translated: CASSRDSTYEQYF. The chain uses TRBV6-2 or TRBV6-3 and TRBJ2-7, with 7 bases lining up with TRBD1. CDR1 is MNHEY, CDR2 SVGEGT, per germline. V dropped 5 bases and J dropped 2; count of bases not matched to a gene: 3. The CDR3 totals 13 residues.

This chain joins TRBV3-1 (or the pseudogene TRBV3-2) and TRBJ1-2; 8 bases agree with TRBD1. CDR1 and CDR2 from the germline V gene are LGHDT and YNNKEL (reference sequence). The junction had 11 bases not matched to a gene; V was cut back by 3 bases and J by 8 bases. This CDR3 region has 15 residues. CDR3 sequence (DNA): TGTGCCAGCAGCCAGACGGGGCAGGGGGCATGGGGCTACACCTTC. Protein product: CASSQTGQGAWGYTF.

The chain recombines TRBV23-1 with TRBJ1-2, with 9 nucleotides matching TRBD1. TRBV23-1 is reported as an ORF; its role is uncertain. This CDR3 is built from 15 residues. The V and J ends lost 4 bases and 5 bases, in that order; junction bases with no gene match: 8. The CDR3 region is CASSPWTGEVYGYTF. In nucleotides, the CDR3 is TGCGCCAGCAGTCCTTGGACAGGGGAGGTTTATGGCTACACCTTC.

V usage is TRBV6-1 and J usage is TRBJ1-2, with 7 bases aligning to TRBD1. This CDR3 has 15 residues. Per germline, CDR1 MNHNS and CDR2 SASEGT. Unmatched junction bases numbered 6, after V lost 1 base and J lost 4 bases. The CDR3 DNA reads TGTGCCAGCAGTGAAGAGGACAGGAGTATCTATGGCTACACCTTC. It specifies CASSEEDRSIYGYTF.

This chain links TRBV6-4 with TRBJ1-6, with D possibly TRBD1 on 5 matching bases. The V and J ends lost 6 bases and 7 bases respectively, with 16 bases between them. There are 15 residues in the CDR3. Looked up from germline, CDR1 is MRHNA and CDR2 is SNTAGT. The DNA of the CDR3 is TGTGCCAGCAGCGCCTTAGGGGTGAGGAATTCACCCCTCCACTTT. Amino acids: CASSALGVRNSPLHF.

The CDR3 sequence: CASSLAGDRASEQFF. The CDR3 nucleotides read TGCGCCAGCAGCTTGGCTGGGGACAGGGCTAGTGAGCAGTTCTTC. The V gene is TRBV5-1, the J gene TRBJ2-1; 9 positions match TRBD1. The length of the CDR3 is 15 residues. J was trimmed by 9 bases and V by 0 bases; bases with no gene match: 7. The germline gives CDR1 SGHRS, CDR2 YFSETQ.